The sample holds a few counts of the clone carrying this T cell receptor (beta chain). Antigen specificity is unknown. The time point denotes: sample taken at primary tumor resection. The input material, whole RNA from tumor, nontumor lung or frozen PBMC, was sequenced unsorted. The donor group consisted of approximately 77 patients who had untreated, early-stage non-small cell lung cancer. V was cut by 6 bases and J by 2 bases, with 11 bases left in between. Germline CDR1 and CDR2: DFQATT and SNEGSKA (reference sequence). This CDR3 spans 13 amino acids. The sample belongs to a study of spatial heterogeneity in lung cancer. Individually, TCR cDNA molecules were each labelled with a unique molecular identifier. TCRdb reprocessed the 5' RACE reads with MiXCR, giving one entry per CDR3 protein. The sample includes approximately 81,000 distinct CDR3 sequences, roughly 12% seen only once; the top ten take under 5.5%.

General study results and limits: TCRs found ubiquitously expanded in tumor appeared in blood more at resection than at follow-up.

This sequence was found in a male donor with early-stage non-small cell lung cancer. The rearrangement links TRBV20-1 to TRBJ2-1; D not resolved. Sequencing was performed on PBMCs, taken at surgery. DNA of the CDR3: TGCAGTGCCAACTCGAGAGCCTACAATGAGCAGTTCTTC. This encodes CSANSRAYNEQFF.